Shown below are 12 T cell receptor beta chains from a single sample sequenced in a study of tumor-infiltrating lymphocytes in primary liver carcinoma. Bulk tissue was left unsorted, and RNA and DNA were co-extracted from 20-30 mg of it. Production of TCR beta cDNA used around 0.45 ug total RNA together with a constant-region primer. Three nested multiplex PCR rounds, a slightly modified ARM-PCR, produced the libraries for TCR beta. Researchers ran the first two PCR rounds for 9 to 10 cycles each with TRBV1-TRBV30 forward primers and a C-beta reverse primer. TCRdb recomputed calls from the multiplex PCR reads with MiXCR, one row per CDR3 protein. The sample gives around 78,000 distinct CDR3 sequences, 71% of which show up once; roughly 15% is in the top ten. What was sequenced was liver tumor tissue from sampling region 4. Subset given: tumor region T4, right-lateral pole. Receptors originate from a woman aged 55-70 years with primary liver carcinoma and hepatitis B virus infection.

A note on this clonotype: This may be a read error, as it is one base from a much larger clone. As the CDR3 is not closed by the conserved phenylalanine or tryptophan, this likely results from a read error. The rearrangement joins TRBV7-3 to TRBJ1-1; D not resolved. The germline V gene has CDR1 SGHTA and CDR2 FQGTGA. V lost 4 bases and J lost 0, with 6 bases in between. The CDR3 extends over 13 amino acids. The CDR3 loop is CASSSQMNTEAFL. In DNA form, the CDR3 reads TGTGCCAGCAGCTCCCAGATGAACACTGAAGCTTTCCTT.

The sample holds many counts of this clonotype. V gene TRBV6-5 combines with J gene TRBJ1-5; 10 nucleotides align to TRBD1. Germline V lookup: CDR1 MNHEY, CDR2 SVGAGI. With 6 bases clipped from V and 7 bases from J, the junction kept 6 bases outside the gene matches. This CDR3 has 14 amino acids. This chain's CDR3 is CASSPGTGEQPQHF. CDR3 in DNA: TGTGCCAGCAGCCCCGGGACAGGGGAACAGCCCCAGCATTTT.

In its sample, this clonotype was seen many times. The chain carries TRBV28 and TRBJ2-2; weak D call: TRBD2 (6 bases). The V end lost 3 bases, the J end lost 5 bases, and 16 bases lay between the germline ends. This CDR3 comprises 16 residues. Germline values: CDR1 MDHEN, CDR2 SYDVKM. The chain's CDR3 is CASSFPPGGGTGELFF. CDR3 DNA: TGTGCCAGCAGTTTCCCCCCCGGGGGAGGAACCGGGGAGCTGTTTTTT.

This clonotype was counted at least ten times. V usage is TRBV30 and J usage is TRBJ1-1; D may be TRBD1 (5 bases). Germline assignment: CDR1 GTSNPN and CDR2 SVGIG (reference sequence). The CDR3 loop spans 14 amino acids. V was shortened by 0 bases and J by 7 bases, with 15 bases between the two germline ends. The CDR3 spells CAWSVGRDYDEAFF. The CDR3 coding sequence is TGTGCCTGGAGTGTGGGCAGGGATTATGATGAAGCTTTCTTT.

Notes on this clonotype: A clone one base away is much larger, so this may be a read error. The V call is TRBV6-5, the J call TRBJ2-1, with a weak D call TRBD2 (6 bases). The CDR3 is 14 amino acids. Germline-derived CDR1 and CDR2 are MNHEY and SVGAGI. Between the trimmed V and J ends, which lost 5 bases and 11 bases, there was a span of 19 bases. The CDR3 DNA follows: TGTGCCAGCAGTCCGGGACTCTCTAGGGATAAGCAGTTCTTC. This gives the protein CASSPGLSRDKQFF.

Of note for this clonotype: A read error may be the cause here, since a much bigger clone is one base away. V is TRBV7-9 and J is TRBJ2-7, with TRBD2 identical over 7 bases. The CDR3 is 16 residues long. Germline V gives CDR1 SEHNR, CDR2 FQNEAQ (reference sequence). Trimming removed 0 bases from V and 2 bases from J; junction bases left unmatched: 7. Written as DNA, the CDR3 is TGTGCCAGCAGCTTAGCGCGCGGGGAGGGACCCTACGAGCAGTACTTC. Translating gives CASSLARGEGPYEQYF.

Details on this clonotype: The junction differs from germline at one of its ends, possibly a read error. The rearrangement joins TRBV6-5 to TRBJ2-2, with a tentative D call TRBD2 (7 bases). This CDR3 comprises 15 residues. In germline, CDR1 is MNHEY, CDR2 SVGAGI. CDR3 nucleotide sequence: TGTGCCAGCAGTAACACAGGGACCGGGGAGGGGGAGCTGTTGTTT. As protein: CASSNTGTGEGELLF.

The table lists this clonotype with a few counts. This chain uses TRBV7-3 with TRBJ2-3, with 8 positions matching TRBD2. The CDR3 has 15 amino acids. Germline V gene lookup returns CDR1 SGHTA and CDR2 FQGTGA. V gave up 7 bases and J gave up 4 bases; unmatched junction bases: 10. The CDR3 here is CASNPQPTSADTQYF. The CDR3 DNA follows: TGTGCCAGCAACCCTCAACCGACTAGCGCAGATACGCAGTATTTT.

J is TRBJ2-3 and V is TRBV9, with 10 bases aligning to TRBD2. The ends lost 3 bases at V and 5 bases at J; junction bases unmatched: 15. The CDR3 has 18 residues. The germline gives CDR1 SGDLS, CDR2 YYNGEE. This chain's CDR3 is CASSGGFEREGHGDTQYF. The CDR3 bases are TGTGCCAGCAGCGGGGGATTCGAGCGGGAGGGCCATGGAGATACGCAGTATTTT.

Regarding this clonotype: It is unclear where the CDR3 begins or ends on the DNA, so no DNA is shown, and the CDR3 is as TCRdb lists it. The genes are TRBV30 and TRBJ2-1; no DNA check was done on the table's D call, TRBD1. The CDR3 totals 14 residues, both ends included. The germline V gene has CDR1 GTSNPN and CDR2 SVGIG (reference sequence). CDR3 loop: CVWGQGATYNELFF.

The rearrangement joins TRBV7-3 to TRBJ2-5; D is perhaps TRBD1 (5 bases). The CDR3 spans 13 residues. Trimming left V 6 bases short and J 9 bases short, with 17 bases between. Germline-derived CDR1 and CDR2 are SGHTA and FQGTGA. In nucleotides, the CDR3 is TGTGCCAGCAGGTCCCAGGTTGAAGGGGCCCAGTACTTC. Translation gives CASRSQVEGAQYF.

About this clonotype itself: Just one base apart from a much larger clone, this may be a read error. No conserved phenylalanine or tryptophan is present at the end of the CDR3, so a read error is the likely explanation. V is TRBV2 and J is TRBJ1-4, with TRBD1 identical over 7 bases. Trimming removed 9 bases from V and 1 base from J; junction bases left unmatched: 2. CDR3 length equals 13 residues. Germline lookup yields CDR1 SNHLY and CDR2 FYNNEI. DNA of the CDR3: TGTGCCAGAAGGGACAGAACTAATGAAAAACTGTTTATT. Translated, it gives CARRDRTNEKLFI.